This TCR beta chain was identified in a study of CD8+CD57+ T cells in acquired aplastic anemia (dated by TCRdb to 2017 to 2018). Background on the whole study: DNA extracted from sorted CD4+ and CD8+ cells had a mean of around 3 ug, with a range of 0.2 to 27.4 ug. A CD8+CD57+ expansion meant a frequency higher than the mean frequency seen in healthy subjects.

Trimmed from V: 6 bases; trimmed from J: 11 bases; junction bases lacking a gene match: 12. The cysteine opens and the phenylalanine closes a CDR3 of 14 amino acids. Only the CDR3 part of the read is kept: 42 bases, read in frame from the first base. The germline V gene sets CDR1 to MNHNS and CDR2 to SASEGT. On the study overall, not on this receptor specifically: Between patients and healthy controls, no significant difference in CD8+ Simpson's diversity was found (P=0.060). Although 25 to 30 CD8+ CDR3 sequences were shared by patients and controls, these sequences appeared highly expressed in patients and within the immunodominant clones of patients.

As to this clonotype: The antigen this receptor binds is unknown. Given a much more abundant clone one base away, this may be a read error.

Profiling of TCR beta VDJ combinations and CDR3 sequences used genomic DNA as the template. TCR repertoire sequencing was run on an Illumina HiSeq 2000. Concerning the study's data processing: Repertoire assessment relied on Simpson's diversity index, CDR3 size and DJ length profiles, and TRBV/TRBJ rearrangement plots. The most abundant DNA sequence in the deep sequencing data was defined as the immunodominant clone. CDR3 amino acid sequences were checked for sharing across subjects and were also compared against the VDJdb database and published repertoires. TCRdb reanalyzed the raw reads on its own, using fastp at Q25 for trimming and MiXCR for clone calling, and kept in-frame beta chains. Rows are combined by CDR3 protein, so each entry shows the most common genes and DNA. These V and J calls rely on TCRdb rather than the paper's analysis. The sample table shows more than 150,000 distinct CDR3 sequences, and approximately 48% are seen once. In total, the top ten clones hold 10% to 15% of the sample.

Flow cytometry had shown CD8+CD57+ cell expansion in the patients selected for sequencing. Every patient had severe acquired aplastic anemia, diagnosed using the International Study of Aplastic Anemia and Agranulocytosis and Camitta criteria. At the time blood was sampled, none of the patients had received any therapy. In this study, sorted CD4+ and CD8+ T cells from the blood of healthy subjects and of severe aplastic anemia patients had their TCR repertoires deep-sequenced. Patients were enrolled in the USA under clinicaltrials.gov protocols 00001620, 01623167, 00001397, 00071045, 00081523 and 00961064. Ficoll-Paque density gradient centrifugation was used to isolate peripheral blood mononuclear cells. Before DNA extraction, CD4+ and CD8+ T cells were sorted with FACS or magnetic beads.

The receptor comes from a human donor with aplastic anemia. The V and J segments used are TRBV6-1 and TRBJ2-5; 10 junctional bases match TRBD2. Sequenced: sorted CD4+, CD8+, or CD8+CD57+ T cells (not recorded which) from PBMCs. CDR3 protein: CASSRTSGYNEQYF. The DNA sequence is TGTGCCAGCAGCAGGACTAGCGGTTACAATGAGCAGTACTTC.